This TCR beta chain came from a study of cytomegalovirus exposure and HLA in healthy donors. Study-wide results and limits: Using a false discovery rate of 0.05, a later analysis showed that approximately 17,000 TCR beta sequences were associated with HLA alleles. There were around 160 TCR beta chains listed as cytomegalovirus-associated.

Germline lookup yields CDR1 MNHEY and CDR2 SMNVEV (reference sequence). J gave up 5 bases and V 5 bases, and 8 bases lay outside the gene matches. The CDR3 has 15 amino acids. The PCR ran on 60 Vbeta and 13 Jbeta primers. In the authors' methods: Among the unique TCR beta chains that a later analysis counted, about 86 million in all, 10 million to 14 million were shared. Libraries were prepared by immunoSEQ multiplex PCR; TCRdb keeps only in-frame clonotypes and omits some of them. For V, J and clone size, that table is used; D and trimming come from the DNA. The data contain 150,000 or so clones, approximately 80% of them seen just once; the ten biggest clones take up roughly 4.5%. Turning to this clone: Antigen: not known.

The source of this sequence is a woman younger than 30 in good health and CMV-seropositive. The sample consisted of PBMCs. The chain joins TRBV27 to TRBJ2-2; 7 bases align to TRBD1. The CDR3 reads CASSIRQGVTGELFF. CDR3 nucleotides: TGTGCCAGCAGTATCAGACAGGGAGTGACCGGGGAGCTGTTTTTT.